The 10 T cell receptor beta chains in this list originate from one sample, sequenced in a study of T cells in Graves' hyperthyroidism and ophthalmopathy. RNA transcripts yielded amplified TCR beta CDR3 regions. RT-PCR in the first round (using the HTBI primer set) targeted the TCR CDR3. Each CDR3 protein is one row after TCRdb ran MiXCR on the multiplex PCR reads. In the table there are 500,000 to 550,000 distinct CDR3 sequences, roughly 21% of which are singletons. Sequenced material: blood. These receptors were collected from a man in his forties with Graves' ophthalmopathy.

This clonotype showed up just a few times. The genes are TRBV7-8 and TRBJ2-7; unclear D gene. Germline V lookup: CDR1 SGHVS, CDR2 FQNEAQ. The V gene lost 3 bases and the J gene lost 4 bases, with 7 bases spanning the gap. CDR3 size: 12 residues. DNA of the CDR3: TGTGCCAGCAGCTTGACTTTTTACGAGCAGTACTTC. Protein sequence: CASSLTFYEQYF.

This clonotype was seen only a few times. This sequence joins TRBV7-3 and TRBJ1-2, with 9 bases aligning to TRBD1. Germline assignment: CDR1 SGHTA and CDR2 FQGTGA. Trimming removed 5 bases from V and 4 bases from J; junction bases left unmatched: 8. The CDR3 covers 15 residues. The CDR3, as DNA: TGTGCCAGCAGCATCGGGACAGGGAGTTCCTATGGCTACACCTTC. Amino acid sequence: CASSIGTGSSYGYTF.

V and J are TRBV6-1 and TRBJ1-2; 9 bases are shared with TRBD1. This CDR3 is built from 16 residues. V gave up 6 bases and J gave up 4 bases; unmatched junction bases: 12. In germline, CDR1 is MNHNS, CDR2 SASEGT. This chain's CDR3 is CASSKRTTGGAYGYTF. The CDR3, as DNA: TGTGCCAGCAGCAAACGAACGACAGGGGGGGCCTATGGCTACACCTTC.

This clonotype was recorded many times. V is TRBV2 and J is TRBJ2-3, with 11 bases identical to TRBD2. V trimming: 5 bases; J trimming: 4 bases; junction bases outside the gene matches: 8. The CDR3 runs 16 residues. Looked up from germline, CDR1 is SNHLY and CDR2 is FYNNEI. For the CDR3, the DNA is TGTGCCAGCAGTCCTTCACTAGCGGGAGCGGCAGATACGCAGTATTTT. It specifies CASSPSLAGAADTQYF.

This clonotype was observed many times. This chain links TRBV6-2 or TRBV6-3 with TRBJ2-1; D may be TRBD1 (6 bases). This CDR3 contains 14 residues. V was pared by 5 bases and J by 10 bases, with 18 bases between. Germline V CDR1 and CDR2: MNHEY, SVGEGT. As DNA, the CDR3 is TGTGCCAGCAGTGGCCAGGACAGTACTTCGGAGCAGTTCTTC. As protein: CASSGQDSTSEQFF.

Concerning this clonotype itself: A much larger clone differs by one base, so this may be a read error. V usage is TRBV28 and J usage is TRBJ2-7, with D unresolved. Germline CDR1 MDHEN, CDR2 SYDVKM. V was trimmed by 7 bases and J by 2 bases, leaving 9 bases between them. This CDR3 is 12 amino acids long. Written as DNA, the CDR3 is TGTGCCAGCACCCCAAGCCCCTACGAGCAGTACTTC. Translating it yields CASTPSPYEQYF. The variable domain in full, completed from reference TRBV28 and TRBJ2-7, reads DVKVTQSSRYLVKRTGEKVFLECVQDMDHENMFWYRQDPGLGLRLIYFSYDVKMKEKGDIPEGYSVSREKKERFSLILESASTNQTSMYLCASTPSPYEQYFGPGTRLTVT.

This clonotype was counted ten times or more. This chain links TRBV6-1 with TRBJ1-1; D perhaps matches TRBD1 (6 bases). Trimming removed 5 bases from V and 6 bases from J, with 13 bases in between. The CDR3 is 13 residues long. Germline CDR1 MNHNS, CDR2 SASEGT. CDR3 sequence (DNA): TGTGCCAGCAGTACTTACAGGGCCGCTGAAGCTTTCTTT. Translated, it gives CASSTYRAAEAFF.

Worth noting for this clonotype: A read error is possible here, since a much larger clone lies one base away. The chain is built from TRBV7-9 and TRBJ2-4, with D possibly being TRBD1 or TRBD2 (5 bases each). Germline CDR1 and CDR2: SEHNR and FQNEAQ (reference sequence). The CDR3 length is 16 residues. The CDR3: CASSLLSGLAKNIRYF. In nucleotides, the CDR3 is TGTGCCAGCAGCCTGCTGTCGGGGCTAGCCAAAAACATTCGGTACTTC. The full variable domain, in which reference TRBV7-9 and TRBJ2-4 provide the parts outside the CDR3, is DTGVSQNPRHKITKRGQNVTFRCDPISEHNRLYWYRQTLGQGPEFLTYFQNEAQLEKSRLLSDRFSAERPKGSFSTLEIQRTEQGDSAMYLCASSLLSGLAKNIRYFGAGTRLSVL.

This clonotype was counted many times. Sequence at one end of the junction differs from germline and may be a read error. The CDR3 reads CASSITSGRDEQFF. The CDR3 nucleotides are TGTGCCAGCAGCATAACTAGCGGGAGGGATGAGCAGTTCTTC. V usage is TRBV7-3 and J usage is TRBJ2-1; 13 bases line up with TRBD2. The germline V gene has CDR1 SGHTA and CDR2 FQGTGA. The CDR3 is made up of 14 amino acids.

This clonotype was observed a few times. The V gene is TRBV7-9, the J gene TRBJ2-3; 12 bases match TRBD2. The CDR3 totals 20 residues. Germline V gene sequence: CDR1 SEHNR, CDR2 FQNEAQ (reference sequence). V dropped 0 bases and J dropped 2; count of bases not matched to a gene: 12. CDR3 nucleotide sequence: TGTGCCAGCAGCTTAGCGACTAGCGTTACTAGCGGGAGGCCCACAGATACGCAGTATTTT. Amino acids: CASSLATSVTSGRPTDTQYF.